This T cell receptor beta chain was sequenced in a study of blood T cell repertoires in COVID-19. Using immunoSEQ multiplex PCR, the repertoire was profiled, and TCRdb retains in-frame clones only, with some absent. The sample has more than 30,000 clones; 87% are singletons. The ends were cut back, 0 bases at V and 4 bases at J, with 12 bases in the middle. The CDR3 totals 15 residues. Germline V gives CDR1 MDHEN, CDR2 SYDVKM. This rearrangement joins TRBV28 to TRBJ1-2; D uncertain. Sequenced sample: peripheral blood. The receptor was derived from a man aged 50 or older with active or convalescent COVID-19. This CDR3 reads CASSLWQVGSYGYTF. The DNA of the CDR3 is TGTGCCAGCAGTTTATGGCAGGTCGGGAGCTATGGCTACACCTTC.